A single sample is the source of the 15 T cell receptor beta chains below, sequenced in a study of blood T cell repertoires in COVID-19. Sequencing was performed with immunoSEQ multiplex PCR; in TCRdb, only in-frame clones are kept and a portion is missing. The table includes more than 95,000 clones, approximately 85% detected once. The sequenced sample consisted of peripheral blood. Receptor source: a human donor in a cohort sampled during active COVID-19.

V gene TRBV5-1 combines with J gene TRBJ1-4; perhaps TRBD1 as D (6 bases). Looked up from germline, CDR1 is SGHRS and CDR2 is YFSETQ. The ends were cut back, 4 bases at V and 7 bases at J, with 17 bases in the middle. The CDR3 contains 15 residues. This CDR3 is CASSLGQGNTEKLFF. Written as DNA, the CDR3 is TGCGCCAGCAGCCTCGGGCAGGGGAATACTGAAAAACTGTTTTTT.

This clone appeared once. The chain uses TRBV28 and TRBJ1-3; a possible D gene is TRBD1 (5 bases). Trimming left V 7 bases short and J 0 bases short, with 16 bases between. There are 16 residues in the CDR3. Per germline, CDR1 MDHEN and CDR2 SYDVKM. Here the CDR3 reads CASIPTGPISGNTIYF. Here the CDR3 DNA reads TGTGCCAGCATCCCAACAGGCCCCATCTCTGGAAACACCATATATTTT. The full variable domain, rest sourced from reference TRBV28 and TRBJ1-3, is DVKVTQSSRYLVKRTGEKVFLECVQDMDHENMFWYRQDPGLGLRLIYFSYDVKMKEKGDIPEGYSVSREKKERFSLILESASTNQTSMYLCASIPTGPISGNTIYFGEGSWLTVV.

This chain connects TRBV6-1 to TRBJ1-3; no reliable D call. V was cut by 4 bases and J by 1 base, with 14 bases left in between. This CDR3 is built from 16 residues. Germline V gene lookup returns CDR1 MNHNS and CDR2 SASEGT. CDR3 loop: CASSARGRGSGNTIYF. Here the CDR3 DNA reads TGTGCCAGCAGTGCCCGAGGACGGGGTTCTGGAAACACCATATATTTT.

The chain recombines TRBV3-1 (or the pseudogene TRBV3-2) with TRBJ1-1, with 9 bases identical to TRBD1. This CDR3 is built from 14 residues. Per the germline V gene, CDR1 is LGHDT and CDR2 is YNNKEL (reference sequence). Unmatched junction bases numbered 14, after V lost 8 bases and J lost 10 bases. The CDR3 nucleotides read TGTGCCAGCGGGGACCCGGGGACAGGGTCTGTAGCTTTCTTT. It translates to CASGDPGTGSVAFF.

V usage is TRBV7-9 and J usage is TRBJ2-1; 8 bases are a match to TRBD1. The CDR3 runs to 15 residues. Germline assignment: CDR1 SEHNR and CDR2 FQNEAQ (reference sequence). The junction had 7 bases not matched to a gene; V was cut back by 5 bases and J by 4 bases. Here the CDR3 DNA reads TGTGCCAGCAGCGGACAGGGAGGACTTTACAATGAGCAGTTCTTC. Translation: CASSGQGGLYNEQFF.

The chain carries TRBV30 and TRBJ2-2; D remains ambiguous. Deletions cut 0 bases from V and 0 bases from J, with 11 bases between. The CDR3 has 16 amino acids. Germline lookup yields CDR1 GTSNPN and CDR2 SVGIG (reference sequence). The CDR3 DNA sequence: TGTGCCTGGAGTGTAGCGAGGAACGCGAACACCGGGGAGCTGTTTTTT. Translation gives CAWSVARNANTGELFF.

This chain links TRBV6-6 with TRBJ2-7, with 14 positions matching TRBD2. The CDR3 is 18 amino acids. Germline CDR1 MNHNY, CDR2 SVGAGI (reference sequence). After removal of 5 bases from V and 4 bases from J, the junction contained 13 bases not matched to a gene. DNA for the CDR3: TGTGCCAGCAGTCACCAACGAGGACTAGCGGGAGGTAAATACGAGCAGTACTTC. Its protein product is CASSHQRGLAGGKYEQYF.

V is TRBV5-4 and J is TRBJ2-2; 9 bases line up with TRBD2. CDR1 is SGHNT, CDR2 YYREEE, per germline (reference sequence). The CDR3 totals 15 residues. J gave up 5 bases and V 0 bases, and 2 bases lay outside the gene matches. This CDR3 reads CASSLVSGGTGELFF. The CDR3 coding sequence is TGTGCCAGCAGCTTGGTTAGCGGGGGTACCGGGGAGCTGTTTTTT. The whole variable domain, filled in from reference TRBV5-4 and TRBJ2-2, reads ETGVTQSPTHLIKTRGQQVTLRCSSQSGHNTVSWYQQALGQGPQFIFQYYREEENGRGNFPPRFSGLQFPNYSSELNVNALELDDSALYLCASSLVSGGTGELFFGEGSRLTVL.

The chain joins TRBV4-3 to TRBJ2-7; TRBD1 is a possible D gene (5 bases). The CDR3 is made up of 14 amino acids. Per the germline V gene, CDR1 is LGHNA and CDR2 is YSLEER. V lost 3 bases and J lost 0, with 9 bases in between. Written as DNA, the CDR3 is TGCGCCAGCAGCCACTCAGACAGCTCCTACGAGCAGTACTTC. Translating it yields CASSHSDSSYEQYF.

The genes are TRBV11-2 and TRBJ2-7, with a weak D call TRBD2 (6 bases). The V end lost 1 base, the J end lost 1 base, and 11 bases lay between the germline ends. The CDR3 sequence is 15 residues long. The germline V gene encodes CDR1 SGHAT and CDR2 FQNNGV. The CDR3 loop is CASSLALAKSYEQYF. The CDR3 DNA is TGTGCCAGCAGCTTAGCTCTAGCGAAGTCCTACGAGCAGTACTTC.

V and J are TRBV3-1 (or the pseudogene TRBV3-2) and TRBJ1-3, with D tentatively TRBD1 (5 bases). The CDR3 runs to 17 residues. Trimming removed 1 base from V and 0 bases from J, with 13 bases in between. CDR1 LGHDT and CDR2 YNNKEL come from the germline V gene (reference sequence). The CDR3 loop is CASSQGLRATSGNTIYF. The CDR3, as DNA: TGTGCCAGCAGCCAAGGCCTCAGGGCGACCTCTGGAAACACCATATATTTT.

This CDR3 reads CASSRTRATNEKLFF. CDR3 in DNA: TGTGCCAGTAGCCGGACACGCGCAACTAATGAAAAACTGTTTTTT. This chain connects TRBV19 to TRBJ1-4, with D possibly matching TRBD1 (5 bases). Trimming took 6 bases from V and 0 from J, leaving 11 bases between them. CDR1 is LNHDA and CDR2 is SQIVND in the germline V gene (reference sequence). CDR3 size: 15 residues.

The chain couples TRBV5-5 to TRBJ2-1; TRBD1 is a possible D gene (5 bases). Germline-derived CDR1 and CDR2 are SGHKS and YYEKEE (reference sequence). Trimming took 2 bases from V and 0 from J, leaving 12 bases between them. The CDR3 consists of 16 residues. The CDR3 DNA reads as TGTGCCAGCAGCTTTGAGCGACAGAGCTCCTACAATGAGCAGTTCTTC. Encoded protein: CASSFERQSSYNEQFF.

This sequence joins TRBV9 and TRBJ1-6; 10 nucleotides line up with TRBD1. V was pared by 3 bases and J by 10 bases, with 7 bases of the junction left unmatched. Germline V gene sequence: CDR1 SGDLS, CDR2 YYNGEE. The CDR3 covers 15 residues. CDR3 sequence (DNA): TGTGCCAGCAGCGGTGGGACAGGGGAGGAATCACCCCTCCACTTT. Encoded protein: CASSGGTGEESPLHF.

The J gene is TRBJ1-2, the V gene TRBV30; D perhaps matches TRBD1 (5 bases). V lost 2 bases, J lost 7 bases, and 14 bases lay in between. Germline assignment: CDR1 GTSNPN and CDR2 SVGIG (reference sequence). The CDR3 consists of 13 residues. The CDR3 sequence is CAWSRGSDRGYTF. CDR3 sequence (DNA): TGTGCCTGGAGTAGGGGCTCGGACCGTGGCTACACCTTC.